This TCR beta chain derives from a study of identical twins. V was pared by 4 bases and J by 3 bases, with 10 bases of the junction left unmatched. This CDR3 is 17 amino acids long. Per the germline V gene, CDR1 is LGHNA and CDR2 is YSLEER. All donors comprised healthy Caucasians. On this clonotype itself: Its antigen is as yet unknown.

TCRdb analysed the 5' RACE reads with MiXCR anew, one entry per CDR3 protein. The sample has 400,000 to 650,000 distinct CDR3 sequences; approximately 22% are singletons. Study-level results: Reduced insertions were recorded for abundant cord blood beta clonotypes, with no such pattern in memory repertoires.

These records were also assigned to another study, of T cells expressing NK-cell markers. As that study records: These clonotypes additionally ranked first within the CD3+CD56-NKG2C+ fraction of a few donors.

The chain employs TRBV4-3 and TRBJ2-7; 12 bases map to TRBD2. The sequenced material came from CD4+ T cells sorted from blood. This clonotype originated in a woman aged 18-29 years in good health. The CDR3 sequence: CASSLRRTSGKLYEQYF. CDR3 coding DNA: TGCGCCAGCAGCCTACGAAGGACTAGCGGGAAACTCTACGAGCAGTACTTC.